The entry that follows covers one T cell receptor beta chain sequence. In Seattle, patients joined the study during active infection and were tracked longitudinally. The data were taken from a study of blood T cell repertoires in COVID-19. Study-level information: Specimens from acute and convalescent COVID-19 originated in the United States, Italy and Spain.

V dropped 5 bases and J dropped 4 bases, with 19 bases sitting between them. CDR3 length equals 16 residues. Germline assignment: CDR1 MGHRA and CDR2 YSYEKL. In the original workflow: Reference gene primer amplification gave estimated nucleated cell counts. Clones were read by immunoSEQ multiplex PCR, and TCRdb kept only the in-frame ones, dropping some. The V and J calls and clone size are taken from that table; D and trimming were inferred from the DNA. This table has over 450,000 clones, approximately 88% appearing once. This receptor was identified in a woman aged 50 to 65 with COVID-19, enrolled during active disease. The chain joins TRBV4-1 to TRBJ2-3; perhaps TRBD2 as D (5 bases). What was sequenced was peripheral blood. This chain's CDR3 is CASSSPASISADTQYF. Written as DNA, the CDR3 is TGCGCCAGCAGCAGCCCCGCTAGCATCAGCGCAGATACGCAGTATTTT.